This T cell receptor (beta chain) came from a study of blood T cells in healthy people across ages. This clonotype has just a few counts. Primed by a sample-barcoded 5' primer and a J-beta primer mix, a second PCR proceeded for roughly 7 to 12 cycles. One entry per CDR3 protein results from TCRdb running MiXCR on the 5' RACE reads. The sample holds about 930,000 distinct CDR3 sequences, 25% to 30% seen once. The germline CDR1 and CDR2 sequences are SGDLS and YYNGEE. This CDR3 is 16 amino acids long. V gave up 0 bases and J gave up 4 bases, with 16 bases separating them. The sample was also linked to a second study, of T cells of mothers and their children.

The TCR comes from a middle-aged woman in good health. What was sequenced was blood. This chain connects TRBV9 to TRBJ1-2; maybe TRBD1 (6 bases). The CDR3 loop reads CASSVEGDPMGYGYTF. In DNA form, the CDR3 reads TGTGCCAGCAGCGTAGAGGGGGACCCCATGGGCTATGGCTACACCTTC.